What follows are 29 T cell receptor beta chains derived from one specimen sequenced in a study of PD-L1 blockade in urothelial cancer (dated by TCRdb to between 2016 and 2019). In light of the paper, this sample's time point label describes: pretreatment peripheral blood. The library was obtained by the immunoSEQ multiplex PCR assay. The table comes from immuneACCESS by way of TCRdb, which keeps in-frame sequences with V and J called. Part of the clones is missing from these tables; in studies checked, under half for an unresolved V gene and the rest for unknown reasons. A total of 40,000 to 55,000 clones appear in this sample, 88% of them only once. The top ten constitute just under 25% of the sample. This sample comprised PBMCs, obtained around atezolizumab (anti-PD-L1) treatment. The receptors derive from a donor at least 40 years old with urothelial cancer.

A single count supports this clone. The V call is TRBV12-5, the J call TRBJ2-1; 14 bases are a match to TRBD2. The CDR3 is 19 amino acids. With 2 bases clipped from V and 1 base from J, the junction kept 7 bases outside the gene matches. Germline values: CDR1 LGHNT, CDR2 FRNRAP. The CDR3 DNA is TGTGCTAGTGGTTTGTTTGGACTAGCGGGAGGAAGGTCCTACAATGAGCAGTTCTTC. It is translated as CASGLFGLAGGRSYNEQFF.

The chain employs TRBV19 and TRBJ1-4; maybe TRBD1 (6 bases). Germline V lookup: CDR1 LNHDA, CDR2 SQIVND (reference sequence). The CDR3 contains 16 residues. V was trimmed by 5 bases and J by 8 bases, leaving 21 bases between them. CDR3 sequence (DNA): TGTGCCAGTAGTCCCCAACCGGGACACGCAGGGGAAAAACTGTTTTTT. Protein product: CASSPQPGHAGEKLFF.

This sequence joins TRBV7-6 and TRBJ2-1; 11 nucleotides match TRBD2. The CDR3 has 15 amino acids. Germline CDR1 SGHVS, CDR2 FNYEAQ. The V and J ends lost 5 bases and 7 bases, in that order; junction bases with no gene match: 7. As DNA, the CDR3 is TGTGCCAGCAGCCCCCTGATAGCGGGGGGGAATGAGCAGTTCTTC. Translated: CASSPLIAGGNEQFF.

The rearrangement joins TRBV7-9 to TRBJ1-5; D unclear. Per the germline V gene, CDR1 is SEHNR and CDR2 is FQNEAQ (reference sequence). There are 15 residues in the CDR3. V gave up 5 bases and J gave up 7 bases, with 18 bases separating them. The DNA for the CDR3 is TGTGCCAGCAGCCCCCCGGGCTGGAGGAACCAGCCCCAGCATTTT. This translates into CASSPPGWRNQPQHF.

Notes on this clone: The junction departs from the called germline gene at one end, perhaps through a read error. This rearrangement joins TRBV7-7 to TRBJ2-2; 8 nucleotides agree with TRBD2. Germline-derived CDR1 and CDR2 are SSHAT and FNYEAQ (reference sequence). The CDR3 runs 15 residues. The CDR3 sequence: CASSFSVAGTGELFF. For the CDR3, the DNA is TGTGCTAGCAGCTTTTCGGTAGCGGGGACCGGGGAGCTGTTTTTT.

In its sample, this clone was seen once. The rearrangement uses TRBV6-5 and TRBJ1-1; TRBD1 agrees at 8 bases. Trimming at V came to 1 base and at J to 1 base, leaving 5 bases not matched to a gene. Germline V lookup: CDR1 MNHEY, CDR2 SVGAGI. CDR3 length equals 16 residues. The CDR3 DNA follows: TGTGCCAGCAGTTACTGGCAGGGGGCTCCGAACACTGAAGCTTTCTTT. Protein sequence: CASSYWQGAPNTEAFF.

The chain joins TRBV9 to TRBJ1-3, with 7 bases identical to TRBD1. The CDR3 contains 15 residues. Germline lookup yields CDR1 SGDLS and CDR2 YYNGEE. J lost 4 bases, V lost 4 bases, and 8 bases had no gene match. The CDR3 nucleotides read TGTGCCAGCAGCTCGGACCGGGACAGAGGAAACACCATATATTTT. Translating it yields CASSSDRDRGNTIYF.

This chain links TRBV5-1 with TRBJ2-3; maybe TRBD2 (6 bases). Germline V gene sequence: CDR1 SGHRS, CDR2 YFSETQ. The CDR3 runs 14 residues. V dropped 4 bases and J dropped 7 bases, with 16 bases sitting between them. In DNA, the CDR3 is TGCGCCAGCAGCCCCGAGCCGGGACTCTATACGCAGTATTTT. Translated: CASSPEPGLYTQYF.

The rearrangement uses TRBV7-2 and TRBJ2-7, with D possibly TRBD1 on 6 matching bases. Germline V gene lookup returns CDR1 SGHTA and CDR2 FQGNSA. Trimming cost V 5 bases and J 2 bases, with 10 bases left between them. The CDR3 is 13 residues long. CDR3 sequence: CASSQDRTYEQYF. The CDR3 DNA follows: TGTGCCAGCAGCCAGGACAGAACCTACGAGCAGTACTTC.

The chain has TRBV7-9 and TRBJ2-4; TRBD2 might be the D (6 bases). Germline V gene data show CDR1 as SEHNR and CDR2 as FQNEAQ (reference sequence). The CDR3 has 14 amino acids. Trimming removed 3 bases at V and 1 base at J, with 7 bases between. The CDR3 DNA follows: TGTGCCAGCAGCTTTGGGGGGGCCAAAAACATTCAGTACTTC. Translating gives CASSFGGAKNIQYF.

The chain links TRBV19 to TRBJ2-1; D may be TRBD2 (5 bases). The CDR3 consists of 14 residues. Germline assignment: CDR1 LNHDA and CDR2 SQIVND (reference sequence). Trimming pared 2 bases from V and 8 bases from J, leaving 13 bases between. CDR3 in amino acids: CASSIPPSSDEQFF. The CDR3 DNA reads TGTGCCAGTAGTATACCCCCTAGTAGCGATGAGCAGTTCTTC.

A few counts support this clone. Additional DNA sequences in this sample encode the identical CDR3. The genes are TRBV4-3 and TRBJ2-7, with D possibly matching TRBD1 (5 bases). There are 15 residues in the CDR3. The germline CDR1 and CDR2 sequences are LGHNA and YSLEER. With 1 base removed from V and 0 bases from J, the gap between germline ends came to 10 bases. The DNA of the CDR3 is TGCGCCAGCAGCCAAGTAAGGGGTGGCTCCTACGAGCAGTACTTC. As protein: CASSQVRGGSYEQYF.

The chain uses TRBV11-2 and TRBJ2-3; TRBD2 agrees at 8 bases. CDR3 length equals 13 residues. Germline CDR1 SGHAT, CDR2 FQNNGV. The V gene end was trimmed by 5 bases and the J gene end by 6 bases; junction bases not matched to a gene: 4. The CDR3 DNA is TGTGCCAGCAGCCCCAGCGGGAGTGATACGCAGTATTTT. Translated, it gives CASSPSGSDTQYF.

V usage is TRBV27 and J usage is TRBJ2-1; D uncertain. CDR1 MNHEY and CDR2 SMNVEV come from the germline V gene (reference sequence). The V end was cut by 2 bases, the J end by 2 bases, with 7 bases between. CDR3 length: 14 amino acids. The CDR3 region has the DNA TGTGCCAGCAGTTTAGCGCACCCCTACAATGAGCAGTTCTTC. Protein product: CASSLAHPYNEQFF.

V is TRBV4-1 and J is TRBJ2-4; 8 nucleotides agree with TRBD1. J lost 4 bases, V lost 0 bases, and 8 bases had no gene match. The CDR3 spans 17 residues. Germline assignment: CDR1 MGHRA and CDR2 YSYEKL. DNA of the CDR3: TGCGCCAGCAGCCAAGAATCTCACGGACAGGGAAAAAACATTCAGTACTTC. Translation gives CASSQESHGQGKNIQYF.

This clone was seen once. J is TRBJ1-2 and V is TRBV20-1; D is undetermined. This CDR3 spans 11 amino acids. The V gene's germline CDR1 is DFQATT and CDR2 SNEGSKA (reference sequence). V gave up 6 bases and J gave up 5 bases, with 10 bases separating them. The CDR3 region is CSARTGYGYTF. In DNA form, the CDR3 reads TGCAGTGCACGGACGGGATATGGCTACACCTTC.

This chain uses TRBV4-1 with TRBJ1-2; 7 bases align to TRBD1. Germline V gene lookup returns CDR1 MGHRA and CDR2 YSYEKL. This CDR3 comprises 15 residues. After removal of 6 bases from V and 4 bases from J, the junction contained 11 bases not matched to a gene. CDR3 DNA: TGCGCCAGCAGTCTCCGGACAGGAATCGCCTATGGCTACACCTTC. Amino acid sequence: CASSLRTGIAYGYTF.

The rearrangement links TRBV6-6 to TRBJ2-2; 10 bases agree with TRBD2. Germline V gene data show CDR1 as MNHNY and CDR2 as SVGAGI (reference sequence). This CDR3 is 16 amino acids long. V shed 7 bases, J shed 4 bases, and the junction held 9 bases outside the gene matches. CDR3 sequence (DNA): TGTGCCAGCACCCTAGCGGGAGTCGGTATCACCGGGGAGCTGTTTTTT. Translation gives CASTLAGVGITGELFF.

V and J are TRBV18 and TRBJ2-6, with TRBD1 as a possible D gene (5 bases). The V and J ends lost 1 base and 0 bases respectively, with 10 bases between them. CDR1 and CDR2 (germline): KGHSH, LQKENI. This CDR3 contains 17 residues. The CDR3: CASSPRQGDSGANVLTF. The CDR3 DNA follows: TGTGCCAGCTCACCACGGCAGGGCGACTCTGGGGCCAACGTCCTGACTTTC.

This clone appeared a few times. The chain's CDR3 is CATAAGEGDTQYF. In DNA, the CDR3 is TGTGCCACCGCGGCGGGAGAAGGGGATACGCAGTATTTT. The chain combines TRBV2 with TRBJ2-3; 7 bases are shared with TRBD2. V trimming: 10 bases; J trimming: 6 bases; junction bases outside the gene matches: 10. The CDR3 is made up of 13 amino acids. Germline CDR1 SNHLY, CDR2 FYNNEI.

V and J are TRBV7-3 and TRBJ2-3, with TRBD2 matching over 8 bases. Germline assignment: CDR1 SGHTA and CDR2 FQGTGA. The CDR3 covers 15 residues. The V gene end was trimmed by 5 bases and the J gene end by 1 base; junction bases not matched to a gene: 5. CDR3 protein: CASSRGGPRTDTQYF. The CDR3 bases are TGTGCCAGCAGCCGGGGGGGGCCCCGCACAGATACGCAGTATTTT.

The chain couples TRBV5-6 to TRBJ2-3, with TRBD2 matching over 11 bases. Germline CDR1 and CDR2: SGHDT and YYEEEE. The J segment lost 8 bases and the V segment lost 3 bases, leaving 11 bases of the junction unmatched. This CDR3 is 16 amino acids long. This chain's CDR3 is CASSSRPSGRLITQYF. CDR3 nucleotides: TGTGCCAGCAGCTCTAGGCCTAGCGGGAGGCTTATTACGCAGTATTTT.

This clone was counted once. The genes are TRBV9 and TRBJ2-2, with 9 bases lining up with TRBD1. Germline lookup yields CDR1 SGDLS and CDR2 YYNGEE. Germline trimming cut 4 bases from V and 6 bases from J; bases unmatched to any gene: 16. This CDR3 region has 18 residues. The CDR3 spells CASSPQTGGRKVPGELFF. DNA for the CDR3: TGTGCCAGCAGCCCCCAGACAGGGGGGAGGAAGGTCCCCGGGGAGCTGTTTTTT. Full variable domain (remainder filled in from reference TRBV9 and TRBJ2-2): DSGVTQTPKHLITATGQRVTLRCSPRSGDLSVYWYQQSLDQGLQFLIQYYNGEERAKGNILERFSAQQFPDLHSELNLSSLELGDSALYFCASSPQTGGRKVPGELFFGEGSRLTVL.

This rearrangement joins TRBV15 to TRBJ2-5; D is unresolved. The V end lost 1 base, the J end lost 2 bases, and 17 bases lay between the germline ends. In germline, CDR1 is LNHNV, CDR2 YYDKDF (reference sequence). The CDR3 has 17 residues. In nucleotides, the CDR3 is TGTGCCACCAGCAGAGTATGGTCCGCGAGAAGTCAAGAGACCCAGTACTTC. This translates into CATSRVWSARSQETQYF.

This sequence joins TRBV4-2 and TRBJ1-1; TRBD1 is a possible D gene (5 bases). The CDR3 is made up of 16 amino acids. Germline CDR1 reads LGHNA; CDR2 reads YNFKEQ. V was clipped by 1 base and J by 1 base, with 13 bases between them. CDR3 sequence reads: CASSQGRGGTNTEAFF. The CDR3 DNA is TGTGCCAGCAGCCAAGGGAGGGGAGGGACGAACACTGAAGCTTTCTTT.

V gene TRBV30 combines with J gene TRBJ2-3, with 7 bases aligning to TRBD2. V shed 3 bases and J 2 bases; nucleotides not matched to a gene: 8. The CDR3 extends over 15 amino acids. The germline gives CDR1 GTSNPN, CDR2 SVGIG (reference sequence). CDR3 nucleotides: TGTGCCTGGAGAGGCCTAGCGGATCCCACAGATACGCAGTATTTT. Translation gives CAWRGLADPTDTQYF.

The gene calls are TRBV30 and TRBJ2-3, with D possibly matching TRBD1 (6 bases). The CDR3 has 16 amino acids. V lost 0 bases, J lost 5 bases, and 18 bases lay in between. Germline V gene data show CDR1 as GTSNPN and CDR2 as SVGIG (reference sequence). The DNA of the CDR3 is TGTGCCTGGAGTGTACTAGGCAGGGGAAGGGGAGATACGCAGTATTTT. It specifies CAWSVLGRGRGDTQYF.

The chain couples TRBV10-1 to TRBJ2-3; 8 nucleotides agree with TRBD2. The germline V gene encodes CDR1 WNHNN and CDR2 SYGVQD (reference sequence). CDR3 length: 17 amino acids. The V gene end was trimmed by 0 bases and the J gene end by 2 bases; junction bases not matched to a gene: 7. In DNA, the CDR3 is TGCGCCAGCAGTGAGTCAGTGGCTAGCGGGTCCACAGATACGCAGTATTTT. Translation gives CASSESVASGSTDTQYF.

The chain couples TRBV27 to TRBJ2-5; TRBD2 matches at 10 bases. The germline V gene has CDR1 MNHEY and CDR2 SMNVEV (reference sequence). CDR3 length equals 13 residues. V was clipped by 8 bases and J by 5 bases; unmatched bases: 5. CDR3 region: CASRLAGAETQYF. CDR3 sequence (DNA): TGTGCCAGCCGGCTAGCGGGAGCCGAGACCCAGTACTTC.